A selection of T cell receptor beta chains follows, all from one sample in a study of blood T cell repertoires in COVID-19. The method was immunoSEQ multiplex PCR; TCRdb's version includes in-frame clones alone and lacks a portion of them. The sample holds roughly 35,000 clones, roughly 87% seen once. Sequenced sample: peripheral blood. The receptor source for this set is a middle-aged man with active or convalescent COVID-19. The CDR3 runs from the conserved cysteine through the conserved F or W. D genes are given only for firm matches. Clone size is given for some rows only: seen once, a few or many times, or a class if the clone is expanded.

TRBV5-1,.,.,TRBJ2-5,TGCGCCAGCAGCTTTGAAGACAAAATCCAAGAGACCCAGTACTTC,CASSFEDKIQETQYF
TRBV6-5,.,TRBD2,TRBJ2-1,TGTGCCAGCAGTTCTTTAGCGGGAGGGAACTTCAATGAGCAGTTCTTC,CASSSLAGGNFNEQFF
TRBV6-6,.,.,TRBJ1-5,TGTGCCAGCAGTTACGAGTCGTGGCAGCCCCAGCATTTT,CASSYESWQPQHF
TRBV30,few,.,TRBJ2-7,TGTGCCTGGAGTAGACTGAGCAACTACGAGCAGTACTTC,CAWSRLSNYEQYF
TRBV6-5,.,.,TRBJ2-1,TGTGCCAGCAGTTCGGCTTGGACAGGGACTAAGGATGAGCAGTTCTTC,CASSSAWTGTKDEQFF
TRBV24-1,.,TRBD1,TRBJ2-1,TGTGCCACCAGTGATGCCGGGACAGGGGACACTGAGCAGTTCTTC,CATSDAGTGDTEQFF
TRBV18,.,TRBD1,TRBJ2-1,TGTGCCAGCTCAAACAGGGGGAAGAGGTCCTACAATGAGCAGTTCTTC,CASSNRGKRSYNEQFF
TRBV18,.,TRBD2,TRBJ2-7,TGTGCCAGCTCAGCCTCTAGGGAGGGCGAGCAGTACTTC,CASSASREGEQYF
TRBV19,.,TRBD2,TRBJ2-1,TGTGCCAGTAGTCCCGCGGGACTAGAGTACAATGAGCAGTTCTTC,CASSPAGLEYNEQFF
TRBV7-2,.,TRBD1,TRBJ2-7,TGTGCCAGCAGCTTAGTTGGGACAGGGACCTACGAGCAGTACTTC,CASSLVGTGTYEQYF
TRBV5-6,.,.,TRBJ2-7,TGTGCCAGCAGCTTGCGGGGAGAGCAGTACTTC,CASSLRGEQYF
TRBV2,.,TRBD1,TRBJ1-2,TGTGCCAGCAGTGAATGGGACAGGGAGGCCTATGGCTACACCTTC,CASSEWDREAYGYTF
TRBV19,.,.,TRBJ1-4,TGTGCCAGTAGCATCGGGGACGGAGGGAATGAAAAACTGTTTTTT,CASSIGDGGNEKLFF
TRBV19,few,.,TRBJ1-4,TGTGCCAGTAGTTTCCAGGGTGAAAAACTGTTTTTT,CASSFQGEKLFF
TRBV7-2,.,TRBD1,TRBJ2-3,TGTGCCAGCAGCGGGAGGACAGGGGGGATTGCAGATACGCAGTATTTT,CASSGRTGGIADTQYF
TRBV10-1,.,TRBD2,TRBJ2-1,TGCGCCAGCAGTGAGGAAGGGACTAGCGGGGGAACCTACAATGAGCAGTTCTTC,CASSEEGTSGGTYNEQFF
TRBV5-6,once,TRBD2,TRBJ2-2,TGTGCCAGCAGCTTGGTCGGGAGGCACACCGGGGAGCTGTTTTTT,CASSLVGRHTGELFF
TRBV5-1,.,.,TRBJ1-1,TGCGCCAGCAGCTTGCAAGGCGGGATCACTGAAGCTTTCTTT,CASSLQGGITEAFF
TRBV5-1,.,.,TRBJ2-3,TGCGCCAGCAGCTTGGGGGTATCCACGGACCGCTTAGGGGCAGATACGCAGTATTTT,CASSLGVSTDRLGADTQYF
TRBV6-6,.,TRBD2,TRBJ2-1,TGTGCCAGCAGTTACTCACGGACTAGCGGCTACAATGAGCAGTTCTTC,CASSYSRTSGYNEQFF
TRBV30,.,TRBD2,TRBJ2-1,TGTGCCTGGAGGGGAACTAGCGGAGATGAGCAGTTCTTC,CAWRGTSGDEQFF
TRBV5-1,once,.,TRBJ2-2,TGCGCCAGCAGCTCGACACTTGGCACCGGGGAGCTGTTTTTT,CASSSTLGTGELFF
TRBV5-1,.,TRBD2,TRBJ2-7,TGCGCCAGCAGCCGGACTAGCGGGAGGTCCTACGAGCAGTACTTC,CASSRTSGRSYEQYF
TRBV28,.,TRBD2,TRBJ2-1,TGTGCCAGCAGACAACCGGGACTAGGCTCCTACAATGAGCAGTTCTTC,CASRQPGLGSYNEQFF
TRBV19,once,TRBD1,TRBJ1-1,TGTGCCAGTAGTAGGCGGACAGGGGATGTGAGTGAAGCTTTCTTT,CASSRRTGDVSEAFF
TRBV19,few,.,TRBJ1-5,TGTGCCAGTACCCCCGACGACTCGTTTTACGGCAATCAGCCCCAGCATTTT,CASTPDDSFYGNQPQHF
TRBV20-1,.,TRBD2,TRBJ2-7,TGCAGTGCTAGTCCCGGGACTAGCGACTCCTACGAGCAGTACTTC,CSASPGTSDSYEQYF
TRBV2,.,TRBD1,TRBJ1-2,TGTGCCAGCAGTAGACAGGGGGCTAACTATGGCTACACCTTC,CASSRQGANYGYTF
TRBV29-1,.,TRBD2,TRBJ2-3,TGCAGCGTTGATGGACAGCCTACCGGGACTAGCGGGAGCCTCCCCTACAGCACAGATACGCAGTATTTT,CSVDGQPTGTSGSLPYSTDTQYF
TRBV5-1,.,TRBD1,TRBJ1-2,TGCGCCAGCAGCCAGATACCGGGACAGGGGGACCCCTCTGGCTACACCTTC,CASSQIPGQGDPSGYTF
TRBV15,few,.,TRBJ2-5,TGTGCCACCAGCATATTAGGACAGCTACAAGAGACCCAGTACTTC,CATSILGQLQETQYF
TRBV5-4,.,.,TRBJ1-1,TGTGCCAGCAGCCTAGAAGGATCGAACACTGAAGCTTTCTTT,CASSLEGSNTEAFF
TRBV4-2,.,TRBD2,TRBJ2-2,TGTGCCAGCAGCCTGGGGGGGGACACCGGGGAGCTGTTTTTT,CASSLGGDTGELFF
TRBV10-3,.,TRBD2,TRBJ2-5,TGTGCCATCTCCTCCAGCGGGAGGGAAATGACCCAGTACTTC,CAISSSGREMTQYF
TRBV4-1,.,.,TRBJ1-4,TGCGCCAGCAGCCAAGATGCATTTAGAACTAATGAAAAACTGTTTTTT,CASSQDAFRTNEKLFF
TRBV4-1,.,TRBD1,TRBJ2-2,TGCGCCAGCAGCCGGGGACAGGGCACCGGGGAGCTGTTTTTT,CASSRGQGTGELFF
TRBV10-1,.,.,TRBJ2-1,TGCGCCAGCAGAGCCTGGGGCAGTGAAATCAGCTCCTACAATGAGCAGTTCTTC,CASRAWGSEISSYNEQFF
TRBV11-2,.,TRBD1,TRBJ1-2,TGTGCCAGCAGCTTAGTCCAGGGGGGAAACTATGGCTACACCTTC,CASSLVQGGNYGYTF